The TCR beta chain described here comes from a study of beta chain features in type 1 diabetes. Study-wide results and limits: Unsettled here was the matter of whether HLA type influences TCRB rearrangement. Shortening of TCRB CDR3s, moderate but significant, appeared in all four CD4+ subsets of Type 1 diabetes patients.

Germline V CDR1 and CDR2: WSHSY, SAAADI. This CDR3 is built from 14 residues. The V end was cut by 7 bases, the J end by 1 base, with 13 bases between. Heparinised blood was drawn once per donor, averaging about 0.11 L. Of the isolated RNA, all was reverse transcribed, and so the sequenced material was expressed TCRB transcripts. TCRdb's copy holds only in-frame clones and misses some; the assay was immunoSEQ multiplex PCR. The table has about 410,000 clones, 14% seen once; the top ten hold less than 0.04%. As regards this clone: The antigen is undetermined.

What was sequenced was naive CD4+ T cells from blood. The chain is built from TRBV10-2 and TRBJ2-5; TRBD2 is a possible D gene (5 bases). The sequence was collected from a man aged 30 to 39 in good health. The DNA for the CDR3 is TGCGCCAGCACCCGTACGGGGATCCAAGAGACCCAGTACTTC. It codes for CASTRTGIQETQYF.